The 17 T cell receptor beta chains reported below all come from one sample, sequenced in a study of shared clonotypes between healthy human individuals. Sequencing used immunoSEQ multiplex PCR; TCRdb keeps in-frame clones, though not all of them. The sample consists of about 460,000 clones, over 60% of them appearing once. The sample taken for sequencing was PBMCs. The receptors were gathered from a woman between 40 and 55 years old in good health. Some clones in this sample may be carry-over from other donors' samples.

The J gene is TRBJ1-4, the V gene TRBV6-5; 8 bases fit TRBD1. CDR1 and CDR2 (germline): MNHEY, SVGAGI. V was pared by 6 bases and J by 6 bases, with 6 bases of the junction left unmatched. This CDR3 region has 14 residues. CDR3 DNA sequence: TGTGCCAGCAGACCCCTGACAGGGGATGAAAAACTGTTTTTT. Amino acids: CASRPLTGDEKLFF.

Concerning this clone: A far larger clone is just one base off, so this is likely a read error. V usage is TRBV30 and J usage is TRBJ1-2; possibly TRBD1 for D (6 bases). Germline-derived CDR1 and CDR2 are GTSNPN and SVGIG (reference sequence). CDR3 length: 13 amino acids. Here the CDR3 DNA reads TGTGCCTGGTGTGTTGGGGGCCCCTATGGCTACACCTTC. This encodes CAWCVGGPYGYTF.

This chain joins TRBV5-1 and TRBJ2-5; D unresolved. Germline V gives CDR1 SGHRS, CDR2 YFSETQ. The CDR3 is 14 amino acids. V was clipped by 2 bases and J by 5 bases, with 13 bases between them. CDR3 DNA sequence: TGCGCCAGCAGCTTCGGCCTTTCCCGGGAGACCCAGTACTTC. Translating it yields CASSFGLSRETQYF. Supplemented by reference TRBV5-1 and TRBJ2-5, the full variable domain reads KAGVTQTPRYLIKTRGQQVTLSCSPISGHRSVSWYQQTPGQGLQFLFEYFSETQRNKGNFPGRFSGRQFSNSRSEMNVSTLELGDSALYLCASSFGLSRETQYFGPGTRLLVL.

The J gene is TRBJ1-1, the V gene TRBV4-3; a possible D gene is TRBD1 (5 bases). The germline CDR1 and CDR2 sequences are LGHNA and YSLEER. The CDR3 sequence is 16 residues long. The V and J ends lost 0 bases and 1 base respectively, with 12 bases between them. For the CDR3, the DNA is TGCGCCAGCAGCCAAGACGGGCGCGGGACGAACACTGAAGCTTTCTTT. This gives the protein CASSQDGRGTNTEAFF.

This chain joins TRBV27 and TRBJ1-2; D gene ambiguous. Germline CDR1 MNHEY, CDR2 SMNVEV (reference sequence). Trimming took 1 base from V and 2 from J, leaving 14 bases between them. The CDR3 runs 16 residues. The CDR3 protein is CASSLFGVGVNYGYTF. The CDR3 DNA follows: TGTGCCAGCAGTTTATTCGGGGTGGGAGTCAACTATGGCTACACCTTC.

On this clone itself: This may be a read error: a much more frequent sequence differs by one nucleotide. The genes are TRBV30 and TRBJ1-4, with 11 nucleotides matching TRBD1. In germline, CDR1 is GTSNPN, CDR2 SVGIG (reference sequence). The V segment lost 7 bases and the J segment 7 bases; nucleotides outside the gene matches: 14. The CDR3 is 16 amino acids. The CDR3 protein is CAFSIGTGGIGEKLFF. CDR3 DNA: TGTGCCTTTTCTATCGGGACAGGGGGGATTGGTGAAAAACTGTTTTTT.

The chain employs TRBV4-3 and TRBJ2-7; 10 bases are a match to TRBD1. Germline CDR1 LGHNA, CDR2 YSLEER. The CDR3 extends over 14 amino acids. The V segment lost 4 bases and the J segment 2 bases; nucleotides outside the gene matches: 2. In DNA, the CDR3 is TGCGCCAGCAGCCCCGGGACAGGGGCCTACGAGCAGTACTTC. Its translation is CASSPGTGAYEQYF.

This clone was detected only once. The sample holds other DNA sequences that translate to the same CDR3. The DNA for the CDR3 is TGCGCCAGCAGCTTGGGACAGGGGGCTTACGAGCAGTACTTC. Its translation is CASSLGQGAYEQYF. The genes are TRBV5-1 and TRBJ2-7, with TRBD1 matching over 10 bases. This CDR3 comprises 14 residues. The V gene end was trimmed by 0 bases and the J gene end by 4 bases; junction bases not matched to a gene: 1. Germline loops: CDR1 SGHRS, CDR2 YFSETQ.

The chain employs TRBV2 and TRBJ2-2; 8 positions agree with TRBD2. The length of the CDR3 is 13 residues. Unmatched junction bases numbered 8, after V lost 11 bases and J lost 6 bases. The V gene's germline CDR1 is SNHLY and CDR2 FYNNEI. The CDR3 DNA reads as TGTGCCGGCATAGCGGGATGGGCCGGGGAGCTGTTTTTT. It encodes CAGIAGWAGELFF. The full variable domain, in which reference TRBV2 and TRBJ2-2 provide the parts outside the CDR3, is EPEVTQTPSHQVTQMGQEVILRCVPISNHLYFYWYRQILGQKVEFLVSFYNNEISEKSEIFDDQFSVERPDGSNFTLKIRSTKLEDSAMYFCAGIAGWAGELFFGEGSRLTVL.

The CDR3 loop reads CASSRTSQGSYEQYF. CDR3 DNA: TGCGCCAGCAGCCGAACTAGTCAGGGTTCCTACGAGCAGTACTTC. The V gene is TRBV5-1, the J gene TRBJ2-7, with D perhaps given as TRBD1 or TRBD2 (5 bases each). CDR3 length equals 15 residues. Deletions cut 4 bases from V and 1 base from J, with 15 bases between. CDR1 is SGHRS and CDR2 is YFSETQ in the germline V gene.

CDR3 nucleotides: TGTGCCAGCAGGTCACAGGGTTCTGGGGCCAACGTCCTGACTTTC. It translates to CASRSQGSGANVLTF. This chain links TRBV2 with TRBJ2-6; possibly TRBD1 for D (6 bases). Trimming stripped 6 bases from V and 1 base from J, with 10 bases between. Looked up from germline, CDR1 is SNHLY and CDR2 is FYNNEI. CDR3 length equals 15 residues.

J is TRBJ2-1 and V is TRBV5-1; perhaps TRBD2 as D (6 bases). With 6 bases removed from V and 0 bases from J, the gap between germline ends came to 10 bases. This CDR3 comprises 14 residues. Germline V lookup: CDR1 SGHRS, CDR2 YFSETQ. The chain's CDR3 is CASTTEGSYNEQFF. In DNA, the CDR3 is TGCGCCAGCACGACGGAGGGCTCCTACAATGAGCAGTTCTTC.

This rearrangement joins TRBV18 to TRBJ2-5, with D tentatively TRBD1 (6 bases). The germline V and J ends were trimmed by 3 bases and 5 bases, with 10 bases remaining between them. There are 13 residues in the CDR3. Germline assignment: CDR1 KGHSH and CDR2 LQKENI. CDR3 region: CASSPGHWETQYF. The CDR3 coding sequence is TGTGCCAGCTCACCGGGACACTGGGAGACCCAGTACTTC.

This chain joins TRBV9 and TRBJ2-1, with D possibly being TRBD2 (6 bases). This CDR3 region has 14 residues. Germline V lookup: CDR1 SGDLS, CDR2 YYNGEE. Trimming took off 4 bases at V and 6 bases at J, with 14 bases between the two ends. The CDR3 sequence is CASSHSGGSNEQFF. The CDR3 DNA reads TGTGCCAGCAGCCACTCCGGGGGAAGCAATGAGCAGTTCTTC.

The V and J genes are TRBV7-9 and TRBJ1-1; 9 bases are shared with TRBD1. V gave up 5 bases and J gave up 1 base; unmatched junction bases: 8. The V gene's germline CDR1 is SEHNR and CDR2 FQNEAQ (reference sequence). The CDR3 loop spans 16 amino acids. CDR3 amino acids: CASSRGTGITNTEAFF. The DNA for the CDR3 is TGTGCCAGCAGCCGAGGGACAGGGATTACGAACACTGAAGCTTTCTTT.

V usage is TRBV6-6 and J usage is TRBJ2-7; 9 bases agree with TRBD1. Germline V gene lookup returns CDR1 MNHNY and CDR2 SVGAGI (reference sequence). Losses at the gene ends were 7 bases for V and 4 bases for J; bases not matched to a gene: 11. CDR3 length: 15 amino acids. CDR3 in amino acids: CASTITGGTSYEQYF. The CDR3 bases are TGTGCCAGCACCATAACAGGGGGCACAAGTTACGAGCAGTACTTC.

CDR3 coding DNA: TGTGCCAGCAGCGCCAGTTTCTACGAGCAGTACTTC. This codes for CASSASFYEQYF. The chain links TRBV7-9 to TRBJ2-7; D is uncertain. The V and J ends lost 5 bases and 3 bases respectively, with 8 bases between them. The CDR3 covers 12 residues. Germline lookup yields CDR1 SEHNR and CDR2 FQNEAQ (reference sequence).